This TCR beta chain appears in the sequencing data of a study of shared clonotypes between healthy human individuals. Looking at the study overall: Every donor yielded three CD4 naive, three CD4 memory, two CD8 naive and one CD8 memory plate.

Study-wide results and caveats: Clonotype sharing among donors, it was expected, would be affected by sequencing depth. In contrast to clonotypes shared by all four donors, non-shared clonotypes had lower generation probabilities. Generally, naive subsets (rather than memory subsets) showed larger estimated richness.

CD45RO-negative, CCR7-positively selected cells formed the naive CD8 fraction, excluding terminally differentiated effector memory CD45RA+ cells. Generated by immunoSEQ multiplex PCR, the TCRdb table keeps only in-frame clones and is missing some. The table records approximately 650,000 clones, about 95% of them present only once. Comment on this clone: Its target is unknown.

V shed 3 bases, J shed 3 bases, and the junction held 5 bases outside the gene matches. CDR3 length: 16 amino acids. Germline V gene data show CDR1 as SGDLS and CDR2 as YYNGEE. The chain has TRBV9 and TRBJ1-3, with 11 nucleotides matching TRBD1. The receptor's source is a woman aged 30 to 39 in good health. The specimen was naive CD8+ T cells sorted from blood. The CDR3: CASSGLGTGGGNTIYF. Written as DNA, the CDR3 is TGTGCCAGCAGCGGGCTCGGGACAGGGGGTGGAAACACCATATATTTT.